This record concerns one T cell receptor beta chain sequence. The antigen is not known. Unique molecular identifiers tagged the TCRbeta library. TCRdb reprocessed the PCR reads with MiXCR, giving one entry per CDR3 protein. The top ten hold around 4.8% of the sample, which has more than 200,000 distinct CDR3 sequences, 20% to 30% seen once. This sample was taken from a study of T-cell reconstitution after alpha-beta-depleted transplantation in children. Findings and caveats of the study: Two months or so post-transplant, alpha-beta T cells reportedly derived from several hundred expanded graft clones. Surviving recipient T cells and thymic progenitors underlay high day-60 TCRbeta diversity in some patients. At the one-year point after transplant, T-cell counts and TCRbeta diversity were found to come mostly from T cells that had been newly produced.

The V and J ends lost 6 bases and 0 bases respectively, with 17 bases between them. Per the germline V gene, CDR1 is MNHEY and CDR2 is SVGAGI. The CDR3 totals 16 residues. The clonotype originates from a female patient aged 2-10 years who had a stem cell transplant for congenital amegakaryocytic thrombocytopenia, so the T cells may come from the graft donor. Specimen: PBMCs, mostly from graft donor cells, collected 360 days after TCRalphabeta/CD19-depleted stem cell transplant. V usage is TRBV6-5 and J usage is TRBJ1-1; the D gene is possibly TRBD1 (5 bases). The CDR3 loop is CASRAYGGTLNTEAFF. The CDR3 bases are TGTGCCAGCAGAGCATATGGGGGGACGTTGAACACTGAAGCTTTCTTT.